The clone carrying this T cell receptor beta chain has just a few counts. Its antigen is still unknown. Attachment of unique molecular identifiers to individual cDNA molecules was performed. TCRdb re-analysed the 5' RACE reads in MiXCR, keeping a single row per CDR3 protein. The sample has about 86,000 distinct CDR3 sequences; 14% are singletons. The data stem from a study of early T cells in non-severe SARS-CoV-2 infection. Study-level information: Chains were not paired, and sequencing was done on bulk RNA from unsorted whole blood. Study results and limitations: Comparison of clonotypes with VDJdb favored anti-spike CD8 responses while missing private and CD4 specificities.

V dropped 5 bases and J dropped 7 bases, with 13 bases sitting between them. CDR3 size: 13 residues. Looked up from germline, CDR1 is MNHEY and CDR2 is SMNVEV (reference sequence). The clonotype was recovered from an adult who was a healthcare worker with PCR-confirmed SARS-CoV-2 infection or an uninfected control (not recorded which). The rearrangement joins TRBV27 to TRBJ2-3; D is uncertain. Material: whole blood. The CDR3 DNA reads TGTGCCAGCAGTGCCCTTAAGCAACATACGCAGTATTTT. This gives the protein CASSALKQHTQYF.